This passage covers 15 T cell receptor beta chains from one sample sequenced in a study of T cells in Graves' hyperthyroidism and ophthalmopathy. Amplified regions were TCR beta CDR3 sequences from RNA transcripts. A first-round RT-PCR of the TCR CDR3 used the HTBI primer set. TCRdb called the multiplex PCR reads again in MiXCR, with one record for every CDR3 protein. Among over 500,000 distinct CDR3 sequences listed, about 15% were seen once. The sequencing sample was made of blood. Receptor source: a woman aged 40 to 50 with Graves' hyperthyroidism.

This clonotype came up a few times. The V and J genes are TRBV5-1 and TRBJ1-1, with 10 bases aligning to TRBD1. The CDR3 extends over 15 amino acids. Germline assignment: CDR1 SGHRS and CDR2 YFSETQ. The V segment lost 3 bases and the J segment 5 bases; nucleotides outside the gene matches: 7. CDR3 protein: CASSSTTGGGTEAFF. The CDR3 bases are TGCGCCAGCAGCTCGACGACAGGGGGCGGGACTGAAGCTTTCTTT.

This clonotype came up many times. This chain's CDR3 is CASSQVRGETQYF. The DNA of the CDR3 is TGTGCCAGCAGCCAAGTTCGGGGAGAGACCCAGTACTTC. J is TRBJ2-5 and V is TRBV4-2; D possibly corresponds to TRBD2 (5 bases). Trimming took off 1 base at V and 4 bases at J, with 7 bases between the two ends. This CDR3 spans 13 amino acids. Germline V gene data show CDR1 as LGHNA and CDR2 as YNFKEQ.

This clonotype was found many times. The V and J genes are TRBV28 and TRBJ1-2; the D gene is possibly TRBD1 (5 bases). Deletions cut 3 bases from V and 7 bases from J, with 6 bases between. CDR3 length: 11 amino acids. Germline values: CDR1 MDHEN, CDR2 SYDVKM. CDR3 residues: CASSFTGGYTF. The CDR3 DNA sequence: TGTGCCAGCAGTTTTACAGGTGGCTACACCTTC.

This chain uses TRBV11-2 with TRBJ1-5, with D perhaps TRBD1 (5 bases). CDR1 and CDR2 (germline): SGHAT, FQNNGV. V was shortened by 4 bases and J by 7 bases, with 14 bases between the two germline ends. The CDR3 loop spans 14 amino acids. The DNA of the CDR3 is TGTGCCAGCAGCTCCCGTGCCGGGGACCAGCCCCAGCATTTT. This gives the protein CASSSRAGDQPQHF.

About this clonotype itself: This may be a read error: a much more frequent sequence differs by one nucleotide. The CDR3 protein is CASSERDLLYGDTF. DNA for the CDR3: TGTGCCAGCAGCGAAAGGGACCTGCTCTATGGCGACACCTTC. This chain joins TRBV3-1 and TRBJ1-2; D might be TRBD1 (5 bases). The germline V gene has CDR1 LGHDT and CDR2 YNNKEL (reference sequence). This CDR3 region has 14 residues.

This clonotype was seen a handful of times. The chain joins TRBV5-5 to TRBJ1-2; D call uncertain. The length of the CDR3 is 15 residues. V lost 1 base and J 4 bases, leaving 14 bases between the germline ends. Germline lookup yields CDR1 SGHKS and CDR2 YYEKEE (reference sequence). CDR3 sequence reads: CASSLSGDTIYGYTF. CDR3 bases: TGTGCCAGCAGCTTGTCTGGGGATACGATCTATGGCTACACCTTC.

This clonotype came up many times. The chain combines TRBV9 with TRBJ2-1; 10 bases map to TRBD2. Germline CDR1 SGDLS, CDR2 YYNGEE. There are 17 residues in the CDR3. Trimming removed 0 bases from V and 8 bases from J; junction bases left unmatched: 11. The DNA of the CDR3 is TGTGCCAGCAGCGTAGAATCTAGCGGGAGCGGATATGATGAGCAGTTCTTC. Residues: CASSVESSGSGYDEQFF.

The chain joins TRBV9 to TRBJ2-1; 7 bases fit TRBD2. In germline, CDR1 is SGDLS, CDR2 YYNGEE. The CDR3 has 13 amino acids. V was clipped by 0 bases and J by 10 bases; unmatched bases: 4. The CDR3 DNA reads as TGTGCCAGCAGCGTAGGGGGGGGAGAGGAGCAGTTCTTC. This codes for CASSVGGGEEQFF.

This clonotype was counted at least ten times. The chain links TRBV28 to TRBJ1-2; D gene ambiguous. From germline, CDR1 is MDHEN and CDR2 SYDVKM. The V gene lost 6 bases and the J gene lost 6 bases, with 11 bases spanning the gap. The CDR3 loop spans 12 amino acids. The CDR3 sequence: CASSPHRNGYTF. CDR3 DNA: TGTGCCAGCAGCCCCCATAGGAATGGCTACACCTTC.

This clonotype was counted ten times or more. V and J are TRBV6-5 and TRBJ2-7, with 13 bases matching TRBD2. The germline gives CDR1 MNHEY, CDR2 SVGAGI. The ends lost 0 bases at V and 1 base at J; junction bases unmatched: 9. The CDR3 is 19 residues long. The CDR3 is CASSYSRRTSGSPSYEQYF. For the CDR3, the DNA is TGTGCCAGCAGTTACTCTAGACGGACTAGCGGGAGCCCTTCCTACGAGCAGTACTTC.

This clonotype came up many times. The V call is TRBV2, the J call TRBJ2-5, with 7 nucleotides matching TRBD2. With 11 bases clipped from V and 5 bases from J, the junction kept 11 bases outside the gene matches. This CDR3 contains 13 residues. The germline V gene has CDR1 SNHLY and CDR2 FYNNEI. The CDR3 loop reads CAGSGGSGETQYF. The CDR3, as DNA: TGTGCCGGGTCGGGCGGGAGCGGTGAGACCCAGTACTTC.

Ten or more counts support this clonotype. The genes are TRBV3-1 and TRBJ2-6; 9 bases are a match to TRBD2. CDR3 length equals 18 residues. The junction had 6 bases not matched to a gene; V was cut back by 1 base and J by 2 bases. Germline V gene data show CDR1 as LGHDT and CDR2 as YNNKEL (reference sequence). CDR3 loop: CASSQGRSGRAGANVLTF. CDR3 bases: TGTGCCAGCAGCCAAGGACGTAGCGGGAGAGCTGGGGCCAACGTCCTGACTTTC.

With regard to this clonotype: A read error may be the cause here, since a much bigger clone is one base away. The final CDR3 position lacks the conserved phenylalanine or tryptophan, pointing to a likely read error. This chain joins TRBV2 and TRBJ1-2; perhaps TRBD1 as D (5 bases). The CDR3 runs to 14 residues. From germline, CDR1 is SNHLY and CDR2 FYNNEI. Deletions cut 6 bases from V and 1 base from J, with 12 bases between. In DNA form, the CDR3 reads TGTGCCAGCAGATCCTCGACAGTTAACTATGGCTACACCCTC. As protein: CASRSSTVNYGYTL.

On this clonotype itself: With a much larger clone just one base away, this may be a read error. V is TRBV6-5 and J is TRBJ2-3; D not certain. Germline CDR1 is MNHEY and CDR2 is SVGAGI. CDR3 length: 14 residues. The ends were cut back, 2 bases at V and 2 bases at J, with 8 bases in the middle. DNA of the CDR3: TGTGCCAGCAGTTACAAGTGGCACACAGATACGCAGTATTTT. The encoded protein is CASSYKWHTDTQYF.

This clonotype was detected ten times or more. The chain links TRBV7-8 to TRBJ2-7; 7 bases agree with TRBD2. Germline V lookup: CDR1 SGHVS, CDR2 FQNEAQ. V lost 1 base to trimming and J lost 7 bases; unmatched junction nucleotides: 4. CDR3 size: 13 residues. In DNA form, the CDR3 reads TGTGCCAGCAGCTTAGGAGGCGGGGGTGAGCAGTACTTC. It yields the protein CASSLGGGGEQYF.